Each of the 29 T cell receptor beta chains below was sequenced from the same sample in a study of OX40 agonist ivuxolimab in advanced cancers. Assay used: immunoSEQ multiplex PCR; TCRdb lists only in-frame clones, some missing. The profile shows about 100,000 clones, 80% to 95% of them singletons. The sample here was CD4+ or CD8+ T cells sorted from blood, taken in a trial of the OX40 agonist ivuxolimab. These receptors were collected from an adult with an advanced solid tumor such as melanoma, head and neck, liver or kidney cancer.

This chain joins TRBV2 and TRBJ2-1, with 9 bases matching TRBD2. CDR3 length: 14 amino acids. V shed 7 bases, J shed 2 bases, and the junction held 3 bases outside the gene matches. Germline V gene lookup returns CDR1 SNHLY and CDR2 FYNNEI. The CDR3 loop reads CASTREGTYNEQFF. The DNA for the CDR3 is TGTGCCAGCACGCGGGAGGGTACCTACAATGAGCAGTTCTTC.

The genes are TRBV14 and TRBJ1-3; D remains ambiguous. Between the trimmed V and J ends, which lost 1 base and 2 bases, there was a span of 18 bases. Per the germline V gene, CDR1 is SGHDN and CDR2 is FVKESK. This CDR3 comprises 18 residues. The CDR3 DNA reads as TGTGCCAGCAGCCAAGGGCGCGGGCGTCAGGTCCCTGGAAACACCATATATTTT. It specifies CASSQGRGRQVPGNTIYF.

The chain employs TRBV2 and TRBJ2-3, with TRBD2 matching over 7 bases. The CDR3 is 16 residues long. In germline, CDR1 is SNHLY, CDR2 FYNNEI. The V and J ends lost 8 bases and 2 bases, in that order; junction bases with no gene match: 13. CDR3 coding DNA: TGTGCCAGCCGGGTTGGGACTAACATTAACACAGATACGCAGTATTTT. It is translated as CASRVGTNINTDTQYF.

This chain joins TRBV5-5 and TRBJ2-5; 7 positions agree with TRBD2. The V segment lost 4 bases and the J segment 1 base; nucleotides outside the gene matches: 10. Germline V CDR1 and CDR2: SGHKS, YYEKEE (reference sequence). The CDR3 has 16 residues. This chain's CDR3 is CASSPMDGRPQETQYF. DNA for the CDR3: TGTGCCAGCAGCCCTATGGACGGGAGGCCCCAAGAGACCCAGTACTTC.

The V gene is TRBV28, the J gene TRBJ2-3; possible D gene TRBD1, 6 bases. Germline V gene data show CDR1 as MDHEN and CDR2 as SYDVKM. Trimming shortened V by 6 bases and J by 4 bases, and 14 bases separated the two germline ends. The CDR3 contains 14 residues. CDR3 in DNA: TGTGCCAGCAGCCAATCCGACAGGTCAGATACGCAGTATTTT. Encoded protein: CASSQSDRSDTQYF.

This chain uses TRBV25-1 with TRBJ2-4; TRBD1 aligns across 7 bases. V dropped 3 bases and J dropped 6; count of bases not matched to a gene: 8. The CDR3 has 15 residues. Germline loops: CDR1 MGHDK, CDR2 SYGVNS. The CDR3 DNA reads as TGTGCCAGCAGTGATCCCCGACAGGGCGCAAACATTCAGTACTTC. Translation: CASSDPRQGANIQYF.

This chain links TRBV5-1 with TRBJ1-1, with D uncertain. The CDR3 contains 16 residues. Trimming took off 5 bases at V and 0 bases at J, with 17 bases between the two ends. Germline CDR1 and CDR2: SGHRS and YFSETQ. CDR3 in amino acids: CASSRDGRVMNTEAFF. The CDR3 coding sequence is TGCGCCAGCAGTCGAGACGGAAGAGTTATGAACACTGAAGCTTTCTTT. The variable domain in full, completed from reference TRBV5-1 and TRBJ1-1, reads KAGVTQTPRYLIKTRGQQVTLSCSPISGHRSVSWYQQTPGQGLQFLFEYFSETQRNKGNFPGRFSGRQFSNSRSEMNVSTLELGDSALYLCASSRDGRVMNTEAFFGQGTRLTVV.

The DNA for the CDR3 is TGTGCCTGGAGCAGGGAAAGGGATTCCACCGGGGAGCTGTTTTTT. It specifies CAWSRERDSTGELFF. This chain uses TRBV30 with TRBJ2-2, with a possible D match to TRBD1 (5 bases). V was clipped by 3 bases and J by 4 bases, with 15 bases between them. This CDR3 spans 15 amino acids. The germline V gene has CDR1 GTSNPN and CDR2 SVGIG (reference sequence). The full variable domain, in which reference TRBV30 and TRBJ2-2 provide the parts outside the CDR3, is SQTIHQWPATLVQPVGSPLSLECTVEGTSNPNLYWYRQAAGRGLQLLFYSVGIGQISSEVPQNLSASRPQDRQFILSSKKLLLSDSGFYLCAWSRERDSTGELFFGEGSRLTVL.

This chain connects TRBV6-6 to TRBJ1-5; a weak D match, TRBD1 (5 bases). This CDR3 contains 13 residues. Germline V gene lookup returns CDR1 MNHNY and CDR2 SVGAGI (reference sequence). The V end was cut by 8 bases, the J end by 4 bases, with 12 bases between. The CDR3 is CASDWGGNQPQHF. CDR3 nucleotides: TGTGCCAGCGATTGGGGGGGGAATCAGCCCCAGCATTTT.

The chain uses TRBV28 and TRBJ2-1, with D possibly being TRBD1 (6 bases). CDR3 length: 16 amino acids. CDR1 is MDHEN and CDR2 is SYDVKM in the germline V gene. Trimming removed 3 bases from V and 2 bases from J, with 14 bases in between. CDR3 nucleotide sequence: TGTGCCAGCAGTTTTAGTGGGACAAAAACCTACAATGAGCAGTTCTTC. As protein: CASSFSGTKTYNEQFF.

DNA of the CDR3: TGTGCCAGCAGCTCGAGTATGGGGGTTCGGGCCACCGGGGAGCTGTTTTTT. It yields the protein CASSSSMGVRATGELFF. The chain joins TRBV7-9 to TRBJ2-2; perhaps D is TRBD1 or TRBD2 (5 bases each). V was clipped by 4 bases and J by 4 bases, with 19 bases between them. This CDR3 has 17 amino acids. Germline CDR1 SEHNR, CDR2 FQNEAQ (reference sequence). Drawing the rest from reference TRBV7-9 and TRBJ2-2, the complete variable domain is DTGVSQNPRHKITKRGQNVTFRCDPISEHNRLYWYRQTLGQGPEFLTYFQNEAQLEKSRLLSDRFSAERPKGSFSTLEIQRTEQGDSAMYLCASSSSMGVRATGELFFGEGSRLTVL.

This chain uses TRBV6-1 with TRBJ2-3; D perhaps matches TRBD1 (6 bases). The germline gives CDR1 MNHNS, CDR2 SASEGT. The length of the CDR3 is 14 residues. The ends were cut back, 1 base at V and 4 bases at J, with 9 bases in the middle. DNA of the CDR3: TGTGCCAGCAGTGAAGAAGCAGGGGCAGATACGCAGTATTTT. Encoded protein: CASSEEAGADTQYF.

This clone turned up a few times. The chain recombines TRBV4-1 with TRBJ2-1; no reliable D call. Trimming left V 2 bases short and J 0 bases short, with 2 bases between. The CDR3 is 13 residues long. CDR1 and CDR2 from the germline V gene are MGHRA and YSYEKL. CDR3 sequence reads: CASSQSSYNEQFF. The CDR3 nucleotides are TGCGCCAGCAGCCAAAGCTCCTACAATGAGCAGTTCTTC.

The rearrangement joins TRBV4-2 to TRBJ2-5; 12 nucleotides line up with TRBD2. This CDR3 region has 18 residues. V was clipped by 1 base and J by 2 bases; unmatched bases: 8. In germline, CDR1 is LGHNA, CDR2 YNFKEQ. CDR3 bases: TGTGCCAGCAGCCAAGGGACTAGCGGGGCGGGGGCACAAGAGACCCAGTACTTC. Amino acid sequence: CASSQGTSGAGAQETQYF.

The CDR3 DNA is TGCGCCAGCAGCTTGGAAGGCACCCGTGGCTATGGCTACACCTTC. It yields the protein CASSLEGTRGYGYTF. The genes are TRBV5-1 and TRBJ1-2; D remains unclear. V lost 0 bases and J lost 4, with 13 bases in between. Germline CDR1 and CDR2: SGHRS and YFSETQ. The CDR3 runs to 15 residues. The full variable domain, completed using reference TRBV5-1 and TRBJ1-2, is KAGVTQTPRYLIKTRGQQVTLSCSPISGHRSVSWYQQTPGQGLQFLFEYFSETQRNKGNFPGRFSGRQFSNSRSEMNVSTLELGDSALYLCASSLEGTRGYGYTFGSGTRLTVV.

The V and J genes are TRBV6-5 and TRBJ2-5; weak D call: TRBD2 (5 bases). The germline V gene has CDR1 MNHEY and CDR2 SVGAGI. The CDR3 sequence is 13 residues long. Trimming shortened V by 4 bases and J by 1 base, and 7 bases separated the two germline ends. CDR3 DNA: TGTGCCAGCAGTTTGAGGGTCCAAGAGACCCAGTACTTC. Translated, it gives CASSLRVQETQYF.

The chain couples TRBV19 to TRBJ1-3; 8 nucleotides match TRBD1. CDR1 and CDR2 from the germline V gene are LNHDA and SQIVND (reference sequence). The junction had 14 bases not matched to a gene; V was cut back by 7 bases and J by 3 bases. CDR3 size: 17 residues. This CDR3 reads CASTTYSRTGNGNTIYF. The CDR3 nucleotides read TGTGCCAGTACCACCTACAGTCGGACAGGGAATGGAAACACCATATATTTT.

The genes are TRBV6-1 and TRBJ1-5, with D possibly matching TRBD1 (6 bases). Germline CDR1 reads MNHNS; CDR2 reads SASEGT. The CDR3 contains 13 residues. V lost 6 bases, J lost 4 bases, and 10 bases lay in between. Written as DNA, the CDR3 is TGTGCCAGCAGCCCCGACAGGAATCAGCCCCAGCATTTT. This encodes CASSPDRNQPQHF.

Turning to this clone: Other DNA variants within this sample encode the same CDR3. The chain links TRBV28 to TRBJ1-1; no clear D. V lost 8 bases and J lost 6, with 4 bases in between. CDR1 and CDR2 from the germline V gene are MDHEN and SYDVKM. CDR3 length: 9 amino acids. The DNA for the CDR3 is TGTGCCAGCCGGCCTGAAGCTTTCTTT. It translates to CASRPEAFF.

DNA for the CDR3: TGTGCCAGCAGCTCTGCCAGGCGGGGTGAGCAGTTCTTC. Translation gives CASSSARRGEQFF. The rearrangement uses TRBV5-4 and TRBJ2-1, with D possibly matching TRBD2 (6 bases). The CDR3 runs to 13 residues. Trimming left V 3 bases short and J 9 bases short, with 13 bases between. Germline lookup yields CDR1 SGHNT and CDR2 YYREEE (reference sequence).

CDR3 coding DNA: TGTGCCAGCCAGTACAGGGGAGGACTGTTTTTT. The encoded protein is CASQYRGGLFF. The chain links TRBV28 to TRBJ1-4; TRBD1 matches at 7 bases. CDR1 MDHEN and CDR2 SYDVKM come from the germline V gene. This CDR3 contains 11 residues. The junction had 7 bases not matched to a gene; V was cut back by 8 bases and J by 13 bases.

The rearrangement links TRBV6-6 to TRBJ2-7, with D unclear. CDR3 length: 15 amino acids. Trimming stripped 2 bases from V and 0 bases from J, with 11 bases between. Germline CDR1 reads MNHNY; CDR2 reads SVGAGI (reference sequence). This CDR3 is CASSYVALNSYEQYF. The CDR3 DNA reads as TGTGCCAGCAGTTACGTTGCGCTAAACTCCTACGAGCAGTACTTC.

J is TRBJ2-7 and V is TRBV11-1; 9 bases fit TRBD2. The CDR3 totals 15 residues. After removal of 5 bases from V and 1 base from J, the junction contained 6 bases not matched to a gene. Per the germline V gene, CDR1 is SGHAT and CDR2 is FQDESV (reference sequence). This CDR3 reads CASSSRAGGSYEQYF. The CDR3 bases are TGTGCCAGCAGCAGCCGAGCGGGGGGTTCCTACGAGCAGTACTTC.

This clone was found once. The rearrangement joins TRBV7-4 to TRBJ2-7; 12 bases line up with TRBD1. V shed 5 bases, J shed 4 bases, and the junction held 15 bases outside the gene matches. The CDR3 runs to 18 residues. The germline V gene has CDR1 SGHVT and CDR2 SQSDAQ. The CDR3, as DNA: TGTGCCAGCAGCCCCCTTTCGGGACAGGGGGCGCGAAGGTACGAGCAGTACTTC. Protein: CASSPLSGQGARRYEQYF.

The chain combines TRBV6-1 with TRBJ2-7; weak D call: TRBD2 (5 bases). The CDR3 extends over 15 amino acids. Germline V gene sequence: CDR1 MNHNS, CDR2 SASEGT. V lost 2 bases to trimming and J lost 2 bases, with 13 bases between them. CDR3 loop: CASSETSVTTYEQYF. CDR3 coding DNA: TGTGCCAGCAGTGAAACGAGCGTGACTACCTACGAGCAGTACTTC.

The gene calls are TRBV7-6 and TRBJ2-3, with D perhaps TRBD2 (5 bases). Trimming shortened V by 4 bases and J by 1 base, and 12 bases separated the two germline ends. CDR3 length: 15 residues. Germline assignment: CDR1 SGHVS and CDR2 FNYEAQ. The DNA of the CDR3 is TGTGCCAGCAGCTCCGGCGGAGGTGGCACAGATACGCAGTATTTT. It encodes CASSSGGGGTDTQYF.

The chain couples TRBV7-8 to TRBJ1-5, with 7 bases aligning to TRBD1. CDR3 size: 15 residues. Germline CDR1 is SGHVS and CDR2 is FQNEAQ. The V gene end was trimmed by 4 bases and the J gene end by 4 bases; junction bases not matched to a gene: 7. This chain's CDR3 is CASSSPGGSNQPQHF. In nucleotides, the CDR3 is TGTGCCAGCAGCTCTCCAGGGGGATCAAATCAGCCCCAGCATTTT.

V gene TRBV30 combines with J gene TRBJ1-4; no reliable D call. This CDR3 is 15 amino acids long. Germline CDR1 and CDR2: GTSNPN and SVGIG (reference sequence). V lost 3 bases, J lost 6 bases, and 17 bases lay in between. The CDR3 DNA reads as TGTGCCTGGAGCCAACTTCGGGAAGCAGATGAAAAACTGTTTTTT. This gives the protein CAWSQLREADEKLFF.

The V gene is TRBV7-9, the J gene TRBJ1-1; D possibly corresponds to TRBD1 (6 bases). Germline-derived CDR1 and CDR2 are SEHNR and FQNEAQ (reference sequence). The CDR3 is made up of 16 amino acids. With 5 bases removed from V and 0 bases from J, the gap between germline ends came to 16 bases. CDR3 sequence: CASSPGDTHLNTEAFF. CDR3 coding DNA: TGTGCCAGCAGCCCCGGGGACACTCATTTGAACACTGAAGCTTTCTTT. The full variable domain, its missing parts supplied by reference TRBV7-9 and TRBJ1-1, is DTGVSQNPRHKITKRGQNVTFRCDPISEHNRLYWYRQTLGQGPEFLTYFQNEAQLEKSRLLSDRFSAERPKGSFSTLEIQRTEQGDSAMYLCASSPGDTHLNTEAFFGQGTRLTVV.